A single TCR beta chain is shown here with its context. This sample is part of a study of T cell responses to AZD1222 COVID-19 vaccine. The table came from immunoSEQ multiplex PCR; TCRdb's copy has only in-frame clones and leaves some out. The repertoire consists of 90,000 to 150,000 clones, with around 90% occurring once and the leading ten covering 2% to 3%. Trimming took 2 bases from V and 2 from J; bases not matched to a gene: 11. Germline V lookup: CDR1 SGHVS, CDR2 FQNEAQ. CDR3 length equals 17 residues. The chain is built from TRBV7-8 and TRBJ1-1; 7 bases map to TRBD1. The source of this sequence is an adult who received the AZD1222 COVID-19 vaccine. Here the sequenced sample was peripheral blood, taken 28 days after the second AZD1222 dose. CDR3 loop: CASSLRGGYIQNTEAFF. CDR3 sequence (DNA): TGTGCCAGCAGCTTAAGAGGGGGCTACATACAAAACACTGAAGCTTTCTTT. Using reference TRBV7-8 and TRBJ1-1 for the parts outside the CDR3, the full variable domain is GAGVSQSPRYKVAKRGQDVALRCDPISGHVSLFWYQQALGQGPEFLTYFQNEAQLDKSGLPSDRFFAERPEGSVSTLKIQRTQQEDSAVYLCASSLRGGYIQNTEAFFGQGTRLTVV.